One and the same sample provided the 8 T cell receptor beta chains below, sequenced in a study of T-cell memory formation after mild COVID-19. TCRdb processed the 5' RACE reads anew with MiXCR; each CDR3 protein has one entry. The repertoire consists of about 38,000 distinct CDR3 sequences, with approximately 10% occurring once and the leading ten covering roughly 27%. The sequenced sample consisted of PBMCs or a T cell subset sorted from them (not recorded which). The receptors derive from a man aged 18 to 29 who had mild COVID-19 (a few samples of this study predate the infection). Cell type and time point are not known.

As to this clonotype: A clone one base away is much larger, so this may be a read error. The rearrangement links TRBV20-1 to TRBJ2-2; D is possibly TRBD1 or TRBD2 (5 bases each). The CDR3 spans 13 residues. CDR1 and CDR2 from the germline V gene are DFQATT and SNEGSKA (reference sequence). This CDR3 reads CSGGNPGTGELIF. CDR3 coding DNA: TGCAGTGGGGGTAATCCGGGGACCGGGGAGCTGATTTTT.

This clonotype was detected ten times or more. The rearrangement joins TRBV6-5 to TRBJ2-5; D not resolved. The CDR3 has 12 residues. Germline loops: CDR1 MNHEY, CDR2 SVGAGI. Trimming shortened V by 6 bases and J by 1 base, and 6 bases separated the two germline ends. CDR3 residues: CASRHSQETQYF. CDR3 nucleotide sequence: TGTGCCAGCAGGCACAGCCAAGAGACCCAGTACTTC.

The sample holds many counts of this clonotype. The V call is TRBV12-3 or TRBV12-4, the J call TRBJ1-5, with 7 bases aligning to TRBD1. The CDR3 runs to 17 residues. V was clipped by 3 bases and J by 0 bases; unmatched bases: 8. For the CDR3, the DNA is TGTGCCAGCAGTTTCCGGGACAGTTCCTATAGCAATCAGCCCCAGCATTTT. Translation: CASSFRDSSYSNQPQHF.

The sample holds many counts of this clonotype. V and J are TRBV3-1 and TRBJ1-2, with D hard to call. Germline V gives CDR1 LGHDT, CDR2 YNNKEL (reference sequence). There are 14 residues in the CDR3. V dropped 3 bases and J dropped 7 bases, with 15 bases sitting between them. CDR3 sequence reads: CASSHWDPTSGYTF. The CDR3 DNA reads as TGTGCCAGCAGCCATTGGGATCCTACTAGTGGCTACACCTTC. The full variable domain, with the rest looked up from reference TRBV3-1 and TRBJ1-2, is DTAVSQTPKYLVTQMGNDKSIKCEQNLGHDTMYWYKQDSKKFLKIMFSYNNKELIINETVPNRFSPKSPDKAHLNLHINSLELGDSAVYFCASSHWDPTSGYTFGSGTRLTVV.

This clonotype has at least ten counts. The CDR3 region has the DNA TGCAGTGCTAGCCGCGACAGGACCACTGAAGCTTTCTTT. Its translation is CSASRDRTTEAFF. The rearrangement uses TRBV20-1 and TRBJ1-1; a possible D gene is TRBD1 (6 bases). The germline V gene encodes CDR1 DFQATT and CDR2 SNEGSKA (reference sequence). V shed 3 bases and J shed 4 bases, with 12 bases lying between them. The CDR3 sequence is 13 residues long.

A note on this clonotype: A much larger clone lies one base from this, so it may be a read error. The chain joins TRBV7-9 to TRBJ2-3; D is perhaps TRBD2 (6 bases). V lost 3 bases and J lost 5, with 18 bases in between. Germline V lookup: CDR1 SEHNR, CDR2 FQNEAQ (reference sequence). CDR3 length equals 16 residues. The CDR3 sequence is CASSLSSRGVGDTQYF. The DNA for the CDR3 is TGTGCCAGCAGCTTGTCCTCTCGCGGGGTGGGAGATACGCAGTATTTT.

Ten or more counts support this clonotype. The V call is TRBV11-2, the J call TRBJ2-5; D not certain. CDR3 length equals 14 residues. The V end was cut by 0 bases, the J end by 4 bases, with 9 bases between. CDR1 is SGHAT, CDR2 FQNNGV, per germline. The CDR3 DNA follows: TGTGCCAGCAGCTTAGATTCCCCAACAGAGACCCAGTACTTC. Translated, it gives CASSLDSPTETQYF.

This clonotype was seen ten or more times. The chain joins TRBV7-2 to TRBJ2-6; D is perhaps TRBD1 (5 bases). Germline V CDR1 and CDR2: SGHTA, FQGNSA. The CDR3 contains 16 residues. V lost 5 bases and J 0 bases, leaving 11 bases between the germline ends. CDR3 nucleotide sequence: TGTGCCAGCAGCCTAAGACAGCACTCTGGGGCCAACGTCCTGACTTTC. Protein product: CASSLRQHSGANVLTF.